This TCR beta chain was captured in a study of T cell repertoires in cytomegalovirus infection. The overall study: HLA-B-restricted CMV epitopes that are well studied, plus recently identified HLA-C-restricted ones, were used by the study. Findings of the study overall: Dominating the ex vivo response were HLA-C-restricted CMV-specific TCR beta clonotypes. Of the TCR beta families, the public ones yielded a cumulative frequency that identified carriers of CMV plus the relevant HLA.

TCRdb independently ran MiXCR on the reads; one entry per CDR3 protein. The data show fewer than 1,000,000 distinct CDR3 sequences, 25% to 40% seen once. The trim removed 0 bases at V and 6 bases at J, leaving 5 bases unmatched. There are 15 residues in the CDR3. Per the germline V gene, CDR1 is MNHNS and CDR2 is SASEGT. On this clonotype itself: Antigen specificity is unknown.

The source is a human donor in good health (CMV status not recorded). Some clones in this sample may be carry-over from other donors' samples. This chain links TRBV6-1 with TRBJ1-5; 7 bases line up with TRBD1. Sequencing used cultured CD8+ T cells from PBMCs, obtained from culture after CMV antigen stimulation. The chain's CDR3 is CASSEAGRGSQPQHF. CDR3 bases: TGTGCCAGCAGTGAAGCGGGCAGGGGGAGTCAGCCCCAGCATTTT.